The rows below give T cell receptor beta chains drawn from one sample of a study of OX40 agonist ivuxolimab in advanced cancers. Only in-frame clones appear in the TCRdb table, and some are missing; sequencing was by immunoSEQ multiplex PCR. The data hold approximately 50,000 clones, with just under 95% observed a single time. The starting material was CD4+ or CD8+ T cells sorted from blood, obtained in a trial of the OX40 agonist ivuxolimab. Receptor source: an adult with an advanced solid tumor such as melanoma, head and neck, liver or kidney cancer. CDR3s include the opening cysteine and the closing phenylalanine or tryptophan. D genes are given only for firm matches. Clone size, where shown, is once, few, many, or a class for clones that have expanded.

cdr3_nt: TGTGCCTGGAGTTCGGGATCCGGGGCCAACGTCCTGACTTTC
cdr3_aa: CAWSSGSGANVLTF
j_call: TRBJ2-6
clone_size: NA
v_call: TRBV30
d_call: NA

cdr3_nt: TGTGCCAGCATGGACAGGACTAGCGGTTACAATGAGCAGTTCTTC
cdr3_aa: CASMDRTSGYNEQFF
j_call: TRBJ2-1
clone_size: NA
v_call: TRBV6-5
d_call: TRBD2

cdr3_nt: TGTGCCAGCAGCCCACAGGGGGCTGGGTTCGAGCAGTACTTC
cdr3_aa: CASSPQGAGFEQYF
j_call: TRBJ2-7
clone_size: NA
v_call: TRBV5-8
d_call: TRBD1

cdr3_nt: TGTGCCAGCAGCAATACAGGGGGCACCGACACTGAAGCTTTCTTT
cdr3_aa: CASSNTGGTDTEAFF
j_call: TRBJ1-1
clone_size: NA
v_call: TRBV27
d_call: TRBD1

cdr3_nt: TGTGCCAGCAGCTCCCTGAGGAGGGAGGATAGCAATGAGCAGTTCTTC
cdr3_aa: CASSSLRREDSNEQFF
j_call: TRBJ2-1
clone_size: NA
v_call: TRBV7-3
d_call: NA

cdr3_nt: TGTGCCAGCAGCCTGGGACAGACCCAAGAGACCCAGTACTTC
cdr3_aa: CASSLGQTQETQYF
j_call: TRBJ2-5
clone_size: NA
v_call: TRBV5-5
d_call: TRBD1

cdr3_nt: TGTGCCAGCAGCTTATTGGGACAGGAACTCATGAACACTGAAGCTTTCTTT
cdr3_aa: CASSLLGQELMNTEAFF
j_call: TRBJ1-1
clone_size: NA
v_call: TRBV7-8
d_call: TRBD1

cdr3_nt: TGCAGCGTTGAAGGGGTCGACAACAATGAGCAGTTCTTC
cdr3_aa: CSVEGVDNNEQFF
j_call: TRBJ2-1
clone_size: NA
v_call: TRBV29-1
d_call: NA

cdr3_nt: TGTGCCAGTAGTATGGGGCAGGGGCCCTACGAGCAGTACTTC
cdr3_aa: CASSMGQGPYEQYF
j_call: TRBJ2-7
clone_size: NA
v_call: TRBV19
d_call: NA

cdr3_nt: TGCGCCAGCAGTGGAGCGGGGGCCAGGTCGGGTCAGCCCCAGCATTTT
cdr3_aa: CASSGAGARSGQPQHF
j_call: TRBJ1-5
clone_size: NA
v_call: TRBV10-1
d_call: NA

cdr3_nt: TGCGCCAGCAGCCAAGATCTATCCGAGCAGTACTTC
cdr3_aa: CASSQDLSEQYF
j_call: TRBJ2-7
clone_size: once
v_call: TRBV4-3
d_call: NA

cdr3_nt: TGTGCCAGCAGTGCCTCCCCAGGGGGTTACGAGCAGTACTTC
cdr3_aa: CASSASPGGYEQYF
j_call: TRBJ2-7
clone_size: NA
v_call: TRBV6-1
d_call: TRBD1

cdr3_nt: TGTGCCAGCAGCTTCACCCAACAAGCGGGAGTGGGGGAGACCCAGTACTTC
cdr3_aa: CASSFTQQAGVGETQYF
j_call: TRBJ2-5
clone_size: NA
v_call: TRBV7-8
d_call: TRBD2

cdr3_nt: TGTGCCAGCAGTTTAGTGGGACACCTTTCCTACGAGCAGTACTTC
cdr3_aa: CASSLVGHLSYEQYF
j_call: TRBJ2-7
clone_size: NA
v_call: TRBV27
d_call: NA

cdr3_nt: TGTGCCAGCAGCGTTAGGGATAATGAGCAGTTCTTC
cdr3_aa: CASSVRDNEQFF
j_call: TRBJ2-1
clone_size: NA
v_call: TRBV9
d_call: NA

cdr3_nt: TGTGCCAGCAGCGTAGCGGACGGAGCCTACGAGCAGTACTTC
cdr3_aa: CASSVADGAYEQYF
j_call: TRBJ2-7
clone_size: NA
v_call: TRBV9
d_call: NA

cdr3_nt: TGTGCCAGCAGTGACAACTCTGGAAACACCATATATTTT
cdr3_aa: CASSDNSGNTIYF
j_call: TRBJ1-3
clone_size: NA
v_call: TRBV5-6
d_call: NA

cdr3_nt: TGCGCCAGCAGCCCTTGGGGGGGTTCTAGCACAGATACGCAGTATTTT
cdr3_aa: CASSPWGGSSTDTQYF
j_call: TRBJ2-3
clone_size: NA
v_call: TRBV5-1
d_call: TRBD2

cdr3_nt: TGTGCCAGTAGTATAGTCCCGCCTAGCTACAATGAGCAGTTCTTC
cdr3_aa: CASSIVPPSYNEQFF
j_call: TRBJ2-1
clone_size: NA
v_call: TRBV19
d_call: NA

cdr3_nt: TGCGCCAGCAGCGGAAGCGGGCTAAACACCGGGGAGCTGTTTTTT
cdr3_aa: CASSGSGLNTGELFF
j_call: TRBJ2-2
clone_size: NA
v_call: TRBV5-1
d_call: NA

cdr3_nt: TGTGCCAGCAGCGCGTCCGGGGACCGTTACGAGCAGTACTTC
cdr3_aa: CASSASGDRYEQYF
j_call: TRBJ2-7
clone_size: NA
v_call: TRBV9
d_call: NA

cdr3_nt: TGCAGCGTTGAAGAACTAGCGGGAGTCGATACGCAGTATTTT
cdr3_aa: CSVEELAGVDTQYF
j_call: TRBJ2-3
clone_size: NA
v_call: TRBV29-1
d_call: TRBD2

cdr3_nt: TGTGCCAGCCAGGAGGCCTATGGGACTAGCGGGAGGGCCGCTTATACGCAGTATTTT
cdr3_aa: CASQEAYGTSGRAAYTQYF
j_call: TRBJ2-3
clone_size: NA
v_call: TRBV27
d_call: TRBD2

cdr3_nt: TGTGCCAGCAGTACAGAGAACTATGGCTACACCTTC
cdr3_aa: CASSTENYGYTF
j_call: TRBJ1-2
clone_size: NA
v_call: TRBV6-6
d_call: NA

cdr3_nt: TGTGCCAGCAGTTTACCCCCTCGACGTTTGGGTGGGCGAAACGGGGAGCTGTTTTTT
cdr3_aa: CASSLPPRRLGGRNGELFF
j_call: TRBJ2-2
clone_size: few
v_call: TRBV28
d_call: NA

cdr3_nt: TGTGCCAGCAGCTTCATCGGACTAGCGGGAGTTGAGTACGAGCAGTACTTC
cdr3_aa: CASSFIGLAGVEYEQYF
j_call: TRBJ2-7
clone_size: once
v_call: TRBV11-2
d_call: TRBD2

cdr3_nt: TGTGCCATCAGTGAGTCAGGAGGGTTCAGTGAAGCTTTCTTT
cdr3_aa: CAISESGGFSEAFF
j_call: TRBJ1-1
clone_size: NA
v_call: TRBV10-3
d_call: NA

cdr3_nt: TGCAGCGCCCTGGCCCCAGGGGGTCAGCCCCAGCATTTT
cdr3_aa: CSALAPGGQPQHF
j_call: TRBJ1-5
clone_size: once
v_call: TRBV29-1
d_call: TRBD1

cdr3_nt: TGTGCCAGTAGGTCGGCATTAGGGGCCACTGAAGCTTTCTTT
cdr3_aa: CASRSALGATEAFF
j_call: TRBJ1-1
clone_size: NA
v_call: TRBV19
d_call: NA

cdr3_nt: TGTGCCAGCAGTCCTAGCCCGGGGGGCGCCGTAGCCGGGGAGCTGTTTTTT
cdr3_aa: CASSPSPGGAVAGELFF
j_call: TRBJ2-2
clone_size: NA
v_call: TRBV2
d_call: NA

cdr3_nt: TGTGCCAGCAGTTTATGGACTAGCGGGCACCAAGAGACCCAGTACTTC
cdr3_aa: CASSLWTSGHQETQYF
j_call: TRBJ2-5
clone_size: NA
v_call: TRBV27
d_call: TRBD2

cdr3_nt: TGTGCCAGCAGTGGCAGGACAGCCTCGAACACCGGGGAGCTGTTTTTT
cdr3_aa: CASSGRTASNTGELFF
j_call: TRBJ2-2
clone_size: once
v_call: TRBV28
d_call: NA

cdr3_nt: TGTGCCTTACCGATATTAACAGGGGTGGAGGGGAACACTGAAGCTTTCTTT
cdr3_aa: CALPILTGVEGNTEAFF
j_call: TRBJ1-1
clone_size: NA
v_call: TRBV30
d_call: TRBD1

cdr3_nt: TGTGCCAGCAGCTTAGAGGAGGGCTCAGAGACCCAGTACTTC
cdr3_aa: CASSLEEGSETQYF
j_call: TRBJ2-5
clone_size: NA
v_call: TRBV7-9
d_call: NA

cdr3_nt: TGTGCCAGCAGCTCTCCGGGACTAGCGGGATTAACCTCACGCTACGAGCAGTACTTC
cdr3_aa: CASSSPGLAGLTSRYEQYF
j_call: TRBJ2-7
clone_size: NA
v_call: TRBV13
d_call: TRBD2